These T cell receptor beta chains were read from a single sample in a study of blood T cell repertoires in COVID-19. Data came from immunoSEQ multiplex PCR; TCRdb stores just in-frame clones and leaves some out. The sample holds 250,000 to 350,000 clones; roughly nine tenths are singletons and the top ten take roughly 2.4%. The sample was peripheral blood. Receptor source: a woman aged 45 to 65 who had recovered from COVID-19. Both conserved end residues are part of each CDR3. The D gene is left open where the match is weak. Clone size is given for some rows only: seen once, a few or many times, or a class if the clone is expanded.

TGTGCCTGGAGTTTTGTCCAGAACACTGAAGCTTTCTTT CAWSFVQNTEAFF TRBJ1-1 13 few TRBV30 -
TGCGCCAGCAGCTCCACCCTAGCGGTTGCCACTGAAGCTTTCTTT CASSSTLAVATEAFF TRBJ1-1 15 - TRBV5-1 -
TGTGCCAGCAGCTTACCCCTAGCGGGAGTTAGGAAAGATACGCAGTATTTT CASSLPLAGVRKDTQYF TRBJ2-3 17 - TRBV7-6 TRBD2
TGTGCCAGCAGCCAACGCTTTGTGGGACTGAGCACAGATACGCAGTATTTT CASSQRFVGLSTDTQYF TRBJ2-3 17 - TRBV28 -
TGTGCCAGCAGGGCTACGGGGGGGAACACTGAAGCTTTCTTT CASRATGGNTEAFF TRBJ1-1 14 - TRBV9 -
TGTGCCAGCAGCCTGACTAGCAATCCTATGGGCGGGGAGCTGTTTTTT CASSLTSNPMGGELFF TRBJ2-2 16 - TRBV7-3 TRBD2
TGTGCCAGTCGGCGACAGGGTGGGTTACATACTGAAGCTTTCTTT CASRRQGGLHTEAFF TRBJ1-1 15 - TRBV6-5 TRBD1
TGCAGTGCCACAAACTATGGCTACACCTTC CSATNYGYTF TRBJ1-2 10 - TRBV20-1 -
TGCGCCAGCAGCCAAGAGGAAGGGGCTGGCTACAATGAGCAGTTCTTC CASSQEEGAGYNEQFF TRBJ2-1 16 - TRBV4-3 -
TGTGCCAGCAGCCTGGACAGAGAAGAGACCCAGTACTTC CASSLDREETQYF TRBJ2-5 13 - TRBV7-3 -
TGTGCCAGCAGCTTAGGGCAGGGGGCAACTAATGAAAAACTGTTTTTT CASSLGQGATNEKLFF TRBJ1-4 16 - TRBV7-8 TRBD1
TGCGCCAGCAGAGTAGGGTACAGGGTTGGGCGTGAAGCTTTCTTT CASRVGYRVGREAFF TRBJ1-1 15 - TRBV5-1 -
TGCGCCAGCACCGAAATCGGGACAGGGGGCACTGAAGCTTTCTTT CASTEIGTGGTEAFF TRBJ1-1 15 - TRBV5-1 TRBD1
TGCGCCAGCAGCCAAGCGACAGGGGGCGTGCATGGCTACACCTTC CASSQATGGVHGYTF TRBJ1-2 15 - TRBV4-3 TRBD1
TGTGCCAGCAGTTACTCGTCAGTCTATGGCTACACCTTC CASSYSSVYGYTF TRBJ1-2 13 - TRBV6-5 -
TGTGCCAGCAGCTTAGAGGGACAGGGGGCGCCAAACACCGGGGAGCTGTTTTTT CASSLEGQGAPNTGELFF TRBJ2-2 18 once TRBV7-2 TRBD1
TGTGCCAGCAGCCGTGTGGGGCTTCATGGCTACACCTTC CASSRVGLHGYTF TRBJ1-2 13 - TRBV5-5 -
TGTGCCAGCAGCCCTATACAGGGGTCAACCGGGGAGCTGTTTTTT CASSPIQGSTGELFF TRBJ2-2 15 - TRBV7-9 TRBD1
TGTGCCAGCAGCCGGGGGGCGCGTAGCAATCAGCCCCAGCATTTT CASSRGARSNQPQHF TRBJ1-5 15 - TRBV21-1 -
TGTGCCTGGAGTGTACTAGGGCAGTACAATGAGCAGTTCTTC CAWSVLGQYNEQFF TRBJ2-1 14 - TRBV30 -
TGTGCCACCTCTGGGCTAGCGGGGGGTAAGAATGAGCAGTTCTTC CATSGLAGGKNEQFF TRBJ2-1 15 few TRBV6-4 TRBD2
TGTGCCAGCAGGGGGACAGGGGGACCCTACAATGAGCAGTTCTTC CASRGTGGPYNEQFF TRBJ2-1 15 - TRBV5-8 TRBD1
TGTGCCAGCAGCCAACCCCCGCTTAGAACGGAGCAGTTCTTC CASSQPPLRTEQFF TRBJ2-1 14 - TRBV4-2 -
TGCGCCAGCAGCCAAGAACTTTTAGGGGGCGGCACTGAAGCTTTCTTT CASSQELLGGGTEAFF TRBJ1-1 16 - TRBV4-3 TRBD1
TGTGCCAGCAGCCCAGCCGGAGGGGCGAATTCACCCCTCCACTTT CASSPAGGANSPLHF TRBJ1-6 15 - TRBV11-2 -
TGCGCCAGCAGCTATGGCCTCAGGGGGCCGGGAAACACCATATATTTT CASSYGLRGPGNTIYF TRBJ1-3 16 - TRBV5-1 TRBD1
TGTGCCAGCAGTTTATCCGGGGGGCTTTGGACTGAAGCTTTCTTT CASSLSGGLWTEAFF TRBJ1-1 15 once TRBV28 -